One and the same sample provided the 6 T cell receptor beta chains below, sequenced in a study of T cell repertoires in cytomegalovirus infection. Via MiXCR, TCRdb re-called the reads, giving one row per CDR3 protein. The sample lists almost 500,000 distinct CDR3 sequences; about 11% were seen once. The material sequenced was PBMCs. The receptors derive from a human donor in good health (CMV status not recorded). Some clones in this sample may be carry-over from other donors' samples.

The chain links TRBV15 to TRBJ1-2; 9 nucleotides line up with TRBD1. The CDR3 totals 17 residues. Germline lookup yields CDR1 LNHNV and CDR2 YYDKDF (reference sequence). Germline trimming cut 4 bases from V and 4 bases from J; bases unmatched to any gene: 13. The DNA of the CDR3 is TGTGCCACCAGCACAGGGACAGGGTCATCTAGTTTCTATGGCTACACCTTC. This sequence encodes CATSTGTGSSSFYGYTF.

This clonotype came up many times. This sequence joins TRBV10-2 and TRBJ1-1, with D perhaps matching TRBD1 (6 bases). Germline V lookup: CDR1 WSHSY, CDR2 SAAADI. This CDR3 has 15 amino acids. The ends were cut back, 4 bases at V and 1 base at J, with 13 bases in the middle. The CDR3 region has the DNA TGCGCCAGCAGTGCTACAGGGCTACGGAACACTGAAGCTTTCTTT. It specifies CASSATGLRNTEAFF.

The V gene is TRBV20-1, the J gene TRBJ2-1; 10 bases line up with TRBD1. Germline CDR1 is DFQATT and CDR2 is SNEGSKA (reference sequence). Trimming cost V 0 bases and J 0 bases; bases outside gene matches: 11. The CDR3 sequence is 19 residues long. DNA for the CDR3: TGCAGTGCTAGAGATGGAGACAGGGGGCATTCGGGCTCCTACAATGAGCAGTTCTTC. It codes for CSARDGDRGHSGSYNEQFF.

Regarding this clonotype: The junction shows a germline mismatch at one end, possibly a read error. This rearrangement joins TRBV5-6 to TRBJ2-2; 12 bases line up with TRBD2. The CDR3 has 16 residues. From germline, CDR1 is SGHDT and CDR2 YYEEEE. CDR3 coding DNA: TGTACCAGCAGCGTTGGACTAGCGGGATACACCGGGGAGCTGTTTTTT. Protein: CTSSVGLAGYTGELFF.

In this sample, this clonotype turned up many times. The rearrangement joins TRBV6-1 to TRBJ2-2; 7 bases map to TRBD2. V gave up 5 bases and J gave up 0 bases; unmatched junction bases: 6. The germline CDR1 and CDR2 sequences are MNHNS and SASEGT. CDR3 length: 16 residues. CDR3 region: CASSNGEGSNTGELFF. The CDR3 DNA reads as TGTGCCAGCAGTAATGGGGAGGGGTCGAACACCGGGGAGCTGTTTTTT.

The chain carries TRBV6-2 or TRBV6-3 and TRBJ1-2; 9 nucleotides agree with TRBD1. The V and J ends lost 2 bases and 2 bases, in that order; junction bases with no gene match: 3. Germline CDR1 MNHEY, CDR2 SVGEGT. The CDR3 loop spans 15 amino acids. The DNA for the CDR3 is TGTGCCAGCAGTTACGAGGACAGGGGCAACTATGGCTACACCTTC. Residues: CASSYEDRGNYGYTF.